This T cell receptor (beta chain) appears in the sequencing data of a study of cytomegalovirus exposure and HLA in healthy donors. The CDR3 runs to 13 residues. Germline lookup yields CDR1 MNHEY and CDR2 SMNVEV (reference sequence). V lost 8 bases and J 6 bases, leaving 16 bases between the germline ends. Both 60 Vbeta primers and 13 Jbeta primers went into the PCR. The table came from immunoSEQ multiplex PCR; TCRdb's copy has only in-frame clones and leaves some out. The table shows fewer than 200,000 clones, with 70% to 85% occurring only once. Remarks on this clone: The antigen remains unidentified.

General study findings and limits: CMV antigen specificity was confirmed in vitro for a few CMV-associated chains.

The chain uses TRBV27 and TRBJ1-1; tentative D call: TRBD1 (6 bases). The sequencing sample was made of PBMCs. The TCR sequence derives from a man in his thirties or forties in good health and CMV-seropositive. The CDR3 DNA sequence: TGTGCCAGCTCCCGGGGGGGCGTCGCTGAAGCTTTCTTT. Translated, it gives CASSRGGVAEAFF.